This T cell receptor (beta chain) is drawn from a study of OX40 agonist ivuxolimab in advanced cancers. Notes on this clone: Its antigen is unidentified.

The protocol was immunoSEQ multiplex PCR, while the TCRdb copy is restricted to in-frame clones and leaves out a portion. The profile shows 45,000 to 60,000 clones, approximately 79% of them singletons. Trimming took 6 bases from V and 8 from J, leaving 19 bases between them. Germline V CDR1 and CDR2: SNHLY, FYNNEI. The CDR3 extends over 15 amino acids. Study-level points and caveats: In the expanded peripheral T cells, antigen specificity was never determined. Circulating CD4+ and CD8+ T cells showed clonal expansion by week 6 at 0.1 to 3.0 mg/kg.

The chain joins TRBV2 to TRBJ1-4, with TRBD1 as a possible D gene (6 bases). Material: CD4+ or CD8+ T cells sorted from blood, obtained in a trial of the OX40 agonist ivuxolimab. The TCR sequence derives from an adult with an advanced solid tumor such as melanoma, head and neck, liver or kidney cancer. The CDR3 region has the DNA TGTGCCAGCAGCCCCAACAGGGTCGGGTACGAAAAACTGTTTTTT. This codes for CASSPNRVGYEKLFF.